This passage covers 24 T cell receptor beta chains from one sample sequenced in a study of T cell responses to AZD1222 COVID-19 vaccine. This table comes from immunoSEQ multiplex PCR, and its TCRdb copy is limited to in-frame clones, with some not included. The sample includes approximately 110,000 clones, 85% to 90% of them seen just once. The sequenced sample was peripheral blood, obtained on day 0 of AZD1222 vaccination. The source of these receptors is an adult in good health.

The chain is built from TRBV6-2 or TRBV6-3 and TRBJ2-7; unclear D gene. The CDR3 covers 13 residues. Germline loops: CDR1 MNHEY, CDR2 SVGEGT. V lost 4 bases, J lost 3 bases, and 10 bases lay in between. The CDR3 here is CASSLGYVYEQYF. CDR3 nucleotide sequence: TGTGCCAGCAGTTTGGGCTACGTCTACGAGCAGTACTTC.

With respect to this clone: Other nucleotide sequences from this sample produce the same CDR3. The gene calls are TRBV9 and TRBJ2-3; D remains unclear. V was pared by 2 bases and J by 4 bases, with 8 bases between. CDR1 is SGDLS and CDR2 is YYNGEE in the germline V gene. The CDR3 runs 13 residues. This chain's CDR3 is CASSVEVPDTQYF. CDR3 bases: TGTGCCAGCAGCGTTGAAGTCCCAGATACGCAGTATTTT.

The V call is TRBV19, the J call TRBJ1-1, with D possibly being TRBD1 (6 bases). Germline values: CDR1 LNHDA, CDR2 SQIVND (reference sequence). The CDR3 is 14 residues long. Trimming took 3 bases from V and 4 from J, leaving 12 bases between them. The CDR3 DNA is TGTGCCAGTAGTATCGCAGGGGTCCTCACTGAAGCTTTCTTT. Its protein product is CASSIAGVLTEAFF.

The rearrangement links TRBV25-1 to TRBJ1-4; D might be TRBD1 (6 bases). CDR3 size: 14 residues. From germline, CDR1 is MGHDK and CDR2 SYGVNS. The V end was cut by 6 bases, the J end by 8 bases, with 16 bases between. Here the CDR3 reads CASRSDSNAEKLFF. CDR3 in DNA: TGTGCCAGCAGATCGGACAGTAATGCCGAAAAACTGTTTTTT.

The CDR3 is CAAFGRAGTEAFF. CDR3 DNA sequence: TGTGCCGCCTTTGGGAGGGCAGGCACTGAAGCTTTCTTT. The chain joins TRBV19 to TRBJ1-1; no clear D. Germline assignment: CDR1 LNHDA and CDR2 SQIVND (reference sequence). V was trimmed by 11 bases and J by 4 bases, leaving 17 bases between them. The length of the CDR3 is 13 residues.

This clone has a single count. The chain recombines TRBV7-2 with TRBJ2-1; D might be TRBD1 or TRBD2, each matching 6 bases. Germline CDR1 and CDR2: SGHTA and FQGNSA. There are 15 residues in the CDR3. V lost 5 bases, J lost 10 bases, and 21 bases lay in between. CDR3 protein: CASSLSAAGGEEQFF. In DNA form, the CDR3 reads TGTGCCAGCAGCCTCAGCGCCGCCGGGGGCGAGGAGCAGTTCTTC.

This clone has only one observation. The rearrangement uses TRBV3-1 (or the pseudogene TRBV3-2) and TRBJ1-3, with 9 bases aligning to TRBD1. With 4 bases clipped from V and 4 bases from J, the junction kept 2 bases outside the gene matches. The CDR3 sequence is 14 residues long. Germline lookup yields CDR1 LGHDT and CDR2 YNNKEL (reference sequence). The CDR3 loop reads CASSPGTGGNTIYF. For the CDR3, the DNA is TGTGCCAGCAGCCCCGGGACAGGGGGAAACACCATATATTTT.

This clone was found a few times. This rearrangement joins TRBV20-1 to TRBJ2-3, with TRBD2 matching over 9 bases. The CDR3 has 14 amino acids. From germline, CDR1 is DFQATT and CDR2 SNEGSKA (reference sequence). V shed 3 bases and J 1 base; nucleotides not matched to a gene: 2. CDR3 region: CSASKREGTDTQYF. For the CDR3, the DNA is TGCAGTGCTAGTAAGCGGGAGGGCACAGATACGCAGTATTTT.

This sequence joins TRBV9 and TRBJ1-3; 7 bases align to TRBD1. V shed 0 bases, J shed 0 bases, and the junction held 6 bases outside the gene matches. The CDR3 length is 17 residues. Germline CDR1 is SGDLS and CDR2 is YYNGEE. The CDR3 spells CASSVALPGGSGNTIYF. The CDR3 nucleotides read TGTGCCAGCAGCGTAGCTTTGCCAGGGGGCTCTGGAAACACCATATATTTT.

The chain uses TRBV10-3 and TRBJ2-2; maybe TRBD1 (5 bases). The CDR3 extends over 17 amino acids. The V gene lost 4 bases and the J gene lost 1 base, with 16 bases spanning the gap. Germline V gene lookup returns CDR1 ENHRY and CDR2 SYGVKD. CDR3 sequence: CAISGASSGKNTGELFF. Written as DNA, the CDR3 is TGTGCCATCAGTGGGGCGTCATCAGGGAAGAACACCGGGGAGCTGTTTTTT.

The rearrangement uses TRBV2 and TRBJ2-5; a possible D gene is TRBD1 (6 bases). Trimming stripped 6 bases from V and 3 bases from J, with 11 bases between. Germline CDR1 is SNHLY and CDR2 is FYNNEI. The length of the CDR3 is 13 residues. The CDR3 is CASRRGTKETQYF. The CDR3 DNA follows: TGTGCCAGCAGGAGGGGGACGAAAGAGACCCAGTACTTC.

The rearrangement links TRBV5-6 to TRBJ2-7; either TRBD1 or TRBD2 may supply D (6 bases each). Trimming removed 0 bases at V and 7 bases at J, with 20 bases between. The CDR3 has 16 amino acids. The V gene's germline CDR1 is SGHDT and CDR2 YYEEEE. In nucleotides, the CDR3 is TGTGCCAGCAGCTTGGGAGGCGTTTGGGGGGCCCGGGAGCAGTACTTC. It encodes CASSLGGVWGAREQYF.

This rearrangement joins TRBV6-5 to TRBJ1-5; D call uncertain. The germline CDR1 and CDR2 sequences are MNHEY and SVGAGI. The CDR3 runs to 13 residues. V shed 5 bases and J shed 2 bases, with 7 bases lying between them. The CDR3 sequence: CASSPQGNQPQHF. For the CDR3, the DNA is TGTGCCAGCAGTCCCCAAGGCAATCAGCCCCAGCATTTT.

The rearrangement uses TRBV19 and TRBJ2-3; D is unresolved. The germline V gene encodes CDR1 LNHDA and CDR2 SQIVND (reference sequence). The CDR3 has 11 amino acids. The V end was cut by 5 bases, the J end by 3 bases, with 3 bases between. The CDR3 sequence is CASSDTDTQYF. The CDR3 bases are TGTGCCAGTAGTGATACAGATACGCAGTATTTT.

CDR3 sequence reads: CASSPPPSGNEQFF. The CDR3 nucleotides read TGTGCCAGCAGCCCTCCACCTAGCGGGAATGAGCAGTTCTTC. The V and J genes are TRBV27 and TRBJ2-1, with TRBD2 matching over 8 bases. V lost 6 bases, J lost 7 bases, and 8 bases stayed unmatched. This CDR3 region has 14 residues. Per the germline V gene, CDR1 is MNHEY and CDR2 is SMNVEV (reference sequence).

The chain carries TRBV28 and TRBJ1-2; perhaps TRBD1 as D (5 bases). V was cut by 4 bases and J by 4 bases, with 13 bases left in between. The CDR3 length is 14 residues. Germline V gives CDR1 MDHEN, CDR2 SYDVKM. CDR3 loop: CASSSHGQAYGYTF. The CDR3, as DNA: TGTGCCAGCAGTTCGCACGGACAAGCCTATGGCTACACCTTC.

Of note for this clone: The same CDR3 can be traced to other DNA sequences in this sample. The chain combines TRBV18 with TRBJ1-5, with D hard to call. Germline V CDR1 and CDR2: KGHSH, LQKENI. The CDR3 totals 13 residues. V lost 2 bases, J lost 5 bases, and 7 bases lay in between. CDR3 protein: CASSPGRDQPQHF. DNA of the CDR3: TGTGCCAGCTCACCAGGGAGGGATCAGCCCCAGCATTTT.

The gene calls are TRBV7-6 and TRBJ2-5, with a possible D match to TRBD2 (5 bases). The V end was cut by 5 bases, the J end by 0 bases, with 13 bases between. The CDR3 loop spans 15 amino acids. The germline gives CDR1 SGHVS, CDR2 FNYEAQ. The CDR3 DNA is TGTGCCAGCAGCCCAATGGCGGGCGACCAAGAGACCCAGTACTTC. This encodes CASSPMAGDQETQYF. Looking up the rest from reference TRBV7-6 and TRBJ2-5 gives the full variable domain: GAGVSQSPRYKVTKRGQDVALRCDPISGHVSLYWYRQALGQGPEFLTYFNYEAQQDKSGLPNDRFSAERPEGSISTLTIQRTEQRDSAMYRCASSPMAGDQETQYFGPGTRLLVL.

The V gene is TRBV6-5, the J gene TRBJ1-1, with D hard to call. Trimming shortened V by 5 bases and J by 3 bases, and 4 bases separated the two germline ends. CDR3 length: 11 amino acids. CDR1 is MNHEY and CDR2 is SVGAGI in the germline V gene. The CDR3 here is CASSTDTEAFF. The CDR3 DNA sequence: TGTGCCAGCAGTACGGACACTGAAGCTTTCTTT.

The chain is built from TRBV28 and TRBJ1-5; D might be TRBD1 (5 bases). Trimming took off 7 bases at V and 6 bases at J, with 16 bases between the two ends. Germline CDR1 and CDR2: MDHEN and SYDVKM. The CDR3 is 14 residues long. CDR3 residues: CASKPPGPRQPQHF. As DNA, the CDR3 is TGTGCCAGCAAACCCCCGGGGCCCCGTCAGCCCCAGCATTTT.

V gene TRBV7-3 combines with J gene TRBJ2-7, with TRBD2 identical over 9 bases. With 0 bases clipped from V and 1 base from J, the junction kept 4 bases outside the gene matches. The CDR3 spans 16 residues. Per germline, CDR1 SGHTA and CDR2 FQGTGA. CDR3 DNA: TGTGCCAGCAGCTTAACAGGTAGCGGGAGATCCTACGAGCAGTACTTC. Protein: CASSLTGSGRSYEQYF.

The chain uses TRBV5-1 and TRBJ2-2; D unclear. CDR3 length equals 13 residues. Trimming shortened V by 6 bases and J by 1 base, and 7 bases separated the two germline ends. Germline-derived CDR1 and CDR2 are SGHRS and YFSETQ. The CDR3 here is CASNWGNTGELFF. The CDR3 DNA reads as TGCGCCAGCAACTGGGGGAACACCGGGGAGCTGTTTTTT.

The chain uses TRBV5-1 and TRBJ2-7, with 9 bases matching TRBD1. The CDR3 length is 16 residues. CDR1 and CDR2 from the germline V gene are SGHRS and YFSETQ. Germline trimming cut 4 bases from V and 4 bases from J; bases unmatched to any gene: 12. CDR3 in DNA: TGCGCCAGCAGCCCGGGACAGGGACAACGTCTGTACGAGCAGTACTTC. This encodes CASSPGQGQRLYEQYF.

The chain joins TRBV7-2 to TRBJ2-3; the D gene could be TRBD1 or TRBD2 (5 bases each). Trimming left V 6 bases short and J 0 bases short, with 10 bases between. The CDR3 is made up of 14 amino acids. Germline V gene data show CDR1 as SGHTA and CDR2 as FQGNSA. For the CDR3, the DNA is TGTGCCAGCAGAGTGGGACGGAGCACAGATACGCAGTATTTT. It translates to CASRVGRSTDTQYF.